These T cell receptor beta chains were read from a single sample in a study of cytomegalovirus exposure and HLA in healthy donors. Profiled with immunoSEQ multiplex PCR; TCRdb holds only in-frame clones, not every one. The sample holds about 200,000 clones, roughly 83% seen once. The sequenced sample was PBMCs. These receptor sequences come from a girl between 5 and 17 years old in good health and CMV-seronegative. Each CDR3 is given with its conserved first and last residue. The order of the fields is D gene, J gene, clone size, V gene, CDR3 DNA, CDR3 protein. The D gene is left open where the match is weak. Only part of the rows carry a size: once, few, many, or a class if the clone is expanded.

TRBD1,TRBJ2-5,few,TRBV5-1,TGCGCCAGCAGCCAGACAGGGCAGGGAGAGACCCAGTACTTC,CASSQTGQGETQYF
TRBD1,TRBJ1-2,-,TRBV27,TGTGCCAGCAGTTTAGGTGGGCAGGGGGGTTCAGCCTATGGCTACACCTTC,CASSLGGQGGSAYGYTF
TRBD1,TRBJ2-7,-,TRBV5-6,TGTGCCAGCAGCTGGGACAGGCCTTACGAGCAGTACTTC,CASSWDRPYEQYF
TRBD2,TRBJ2-1,-,TRBV4-1,TGCGCCAGCAGCCATGCCGTGATAGCGGGAGACCTTACCCGGGAGCAGTTCTTC,CASSHAVIAGDLTREQFF
TRBD1,TRBJ1-5,-,TRBV27,TGTGCCAGCAGTTTCCGGGGGAAAGGGGGCCCATTGCCCCAGCATTTT,CASSFRGKGGPLPQHF
-,TRBJ1-4,-,TRBV28,TGTGCCAGCAGTTTATCGGGGGTTTCTACTAATGAAAAACTGTTTTTT,CASSLSGVSTNEKLFF
TRBD1,TRBJ2-7,-,TRBV27,TGTGCCAGCAGTAAGTCCGGACAGGAAGCCTACGAGCAGTACTTC,CASSKSGQEAYEQYF
TRBD1,TRBJ2-1,once,TRBV27,TGTGCCAGCAGCCGGTACCCCGGGGACCGGATAGCAGGGGGCTCCTACAATGAGCAGTTCTTC,CASSRYPGDRIAGGSYNEQFF
TRBD1,TRBJ2-7,-,TRBV2,TGTGCCAGCAGTCCCGGGACAGGGGCGTACGAGCAGTACTTC,CASSPGTGAYEQYF
TRBD1,TRBJ1-2,-,TRBV12-5,TGTGCTAGTGGTTTGACTAGGACAGGGACAGGCTATGGCTACACCTTC,CASGLTRTGTGYGYTF
-,TRBJ1-4,-,TRBV2,TGTGCCAGCAGCCAGGGGCCTAGTCCTTTTTTT,CASSQGPSPFF
-,TRBJ1-2,once,TRBV5-1,TGCGCCAGCAGCTCAGAATCAGGGGTCTATGGCTACACCTTC,CASSSESGVYGYTF
-,TRBJ1-3,-,TRBV6-1,TGTGCCAGCAGCTTAAACGGGTTCTCTGGAAACACCATATATTTT,CASSLNGFSGNTIYF
TRBD1,TRBJ1-2,-,TRBV28,TGTGCCAGCAGGTCCCGGGACAGGACGTTCGTGGGCTATGGCTACACCTTC,CASRSRDRTFVGYGYTF
-,TRBJ1-2,-,TRBV29-1,TGCAGCGCCCGGGATGGGGATGGTTATGGCTACACCTTC,CSARDGDGYGYTF
-,TRBJ1-5,-,TRBV28,TGTGCCAGCAGTTTTCAGGGCAAAAATCAGCCCCAGCATTTT,CASSFQGKNQPQHF
-,TRBJ2-3,-,TRBV18,TGTGCCAGCTCACCACAGACAGTGAGCACAGATACGCAGTATTTT,CASSPQTVSTDTQYF